This is a list of T cell receptor beta chains from one sample in a study of T cells in Graves' hyperthyroidism and ophthalmopathy. TCRdb reprocessed the multiplex PCR reads via MiXCR and lists one record per CDR3 protein. The sample has a few hundred thousand distinct CDR3 sequences, approximately 14% seen once. Sequencing used blood. These receptors originate from a woman aged 18-35 years with Graves' hyperthyroidism that later progressed to Graves' ophthalmopathy. The CDR3 runs from the conserved cysteine through the conserved F or W. The D gene is left open where the match is weak. Not every row has a clone size; where given, it reads once, few, many or a size class.

clone_size	v_call	j_call	d_call	cdr3_nt	cdr3_aa
many	TRBV15	TRBJ2-1	TRBD2	TGTGCCACCAGCAAATGGGAGGGCGGGCCTACCTACAATGAGCAGTTCTTC	CATSKWEGGPTYNEQFF
many	TRBV6-2/TRBV6-3	TRBJ2-1	TRBD2	TGTGCCAGCAGCCCCACTAGCGGGAGAGGCGATGAGCAGTTCTTC	CASSPTSGRGDEQFF
many	TRBV2	TRBJ1-5	-	TGTGCCACCGGCCCGCGGGCCGGCGATCCCCCCTATAGCAATCAGCCCCAGCATTTT	CATGPRAGDPPYSNQPQHF
-	TRBV7-9	TRBJ2-2	TRBD1	TGTGCCAGCAGCCGGGACAGTTTCTATTACACCGGGGAGCTGTTTTTT	CASSRDSFYYTGELFF
-	TRBV27	TRBJ1-5	-	TGTGCCACCTCGCCCTTATGGGGGGGGCAGCCCCAGCATTTT	CATSPLWGGQPQHF
many	TRBV11-2	TRBJ1-2	TRBD1	TGTGCCAGCAGCTTAAAGGGGGCGGGGCGTCCAGGGGGCAGAGGCTACACCTTC	CASSLKGAGRPGGRGYTF
many	TRBV27	TRBJ2-7	-	TGTGCCAGCAGCTCCGACATATCCTACGAGCAGTACTTC	CASSSDISYEQYF
many	TRBV3-1	TRBJ1-5	-	TGTGCCAGCAGCCCCAACCATAGCAATCAGCCCCAGCATTTT	CASSPNHSNQPQHF
many	TRBV10-3	TRBJ2-7	-	TGTGCCATCAGGGATAGCACAGGCTACGAGCAGTACTTC	CAIRDSTGYEQYF
many	TRBV2	TRBJ2-1	TRBD1	TGTGCCAGCGTAACAGGGGCCCCCAATGAGCAGTTCTTC	CASVTGAPNEQFF
many	TRBV2	TRBJ1-2	TRBD1	TGTGCCAGCAGTGTCGACAGGGGGCAATACTATGGCTACACCTTC	CASSVDRGQYYGYTF
many	TRBV20-1	TRBJ1-2	-	TGCAGTGCTTGGACAAGAACCTATGGCTACACCTTC	CSAWTRTYGYTF
-	TRBV27	TRBJ2-3	-	TGTGCCAGCAGTTTATCCGTCTCCGAAATTACGCAGTATTTT	CASSLSVSEITQYF
few	TRBV15	TRBJ2-2	-	TGTGCCACAACCGGGAGAGCCAACACCGGGGAGCTGTTTTTT	CATTGRANTGELFF
few	TRBV7-9	TRBJ2-7	-	TGTGCCAGCAGCCCCAAACCGGGGGTCACGGGCACCTACGAGCAGTACTTC	CASSPKPGVTGTYEQYF
many	TRBV5-1	TRBJ2-1	-	TGCGCCAGCAGCGTCGAGAATGAGCAGTTCTTC	CASSVENEQFF
many	TRBV20-1	TRBJ2-3	TRBD2	TGCAGTGCTAGTACTAGCGGGAGCGCAGGCACAGATACGCAGTATTTT	CSASTSGSAGTDTQYF
many	TRBV20-1	TRBJ2-3	TRBD2	TGCAGTGCTTCGGGACTAGCGGGAAACACAGATACGCAGTATTTT	CSASGLAGNTDTQYF
many	TRBV7-9	TRBJ2-1	-	TGTGCCAGCAGCCTTAGCGGATACTACAATGAGCAGTTCTTC	CASSLSGYYNEQFF
many	TRBV6-5	TRBJ2-1	-	TGTGCCAGCAGTTACCTCGGTAGCTCCTACAATGAGCAGTTCTTC	CASSYLGSSYNEQFF
many	TRBV6-6	TRBJ2-1	-	TGTGCCAGCAGTTACTGGGGAGGCAATGAGCAGTTCTTC	CASSYWGGNEQFF
many	TRBV24-1	TRBJ2-3	TRBD1	TGTGCCACCAGTGACCCGGGACAGGCCACAGATACGCAGTATTTT	CATSDPGQATDTQYF
-	TRBV7-6	TRBJ2-5	-	TGTGCCAGCAGCTTACGACTCACAGAGACCCAGTACTTC	CASSLRLTETQYF
many	TRBV6-1	TRBJ2-3	-	TGTGCCAGCAGTTCCTCCTCAATGACTCCAATCCTGGCAGATACGCAGTATTTT	CASSSSSMTPILADTQYF